The rows below give T cell receptor beta chains drawn from one sample of a study of blood T cell repertoires in COVID-19. Here immunoSEQ multiplex PCR was the method, and the copy in TCRdb shows in-frame clones only, minus some. The repertoire includes about 100,000 clones, around 90% of them detected once, and around 10% sits in the top ten. The sequencing sample was made of peripheral blood. The source is an elderly man with acute or convalescent COVID-19. Each CDR3 is given with its conserved first and last residue. A D gene is named only where the DNA matches it firmly. A row's size may be missing; if present it is once, few, many or a size class.

-	TRBV24-1	TRBJ2-2	-	CATSRGLLNTGELFF	TGTGCCACCAGTCGAGGGCTCCTTAACACCGGGGAGCTGTTTTTT
TRBD2	TRBV6-6	TRBJ2-2	once	CASSSPAGGPSGELFF	TGTGCCAGCAGTTCCCCAGCGGGAGGGCCTTCCGGGGAGCTGTTTTTT
TRBD2	TRBV9	TRBJ2-7	-	CASSVAPSGRYEQYF	TGTGCCAGCAGCGTAGCCCCTAGCGGGAGGTACGAGCAGTACTTC
-	TRBV10-2	TRBJ1-5	-	CASNQGFNQPQHF	TGCGCCAGCAACCAGGGATTCAATCAGCCCCAGCATTTT
-	TRBV5-4	TRBJ1-2	-	CASSLSTTNYGYTF	TGTGCCAGCAGCTTGAGTACTACTAACTATGGCTACACCTTC
TRBD1	TRBV9	TRBJ2-1	-	CASSSHRGISYNEQFF	TGTGCCAGCAGCAGCCACAGGGGGATATCGTACAATGAGCAGTTCTTC
-	TRBV7-6	TRBJ1-5	-	CASSLGQGTNQPQHF	TGTGCCAGCAGCTTAGGGCAGGGCACCAATCAGCCCCAGCATTTT
TRBD1	TRBV7-8	TRBJ1-1	-	CASSHTSRDRTNTEAFF	TGTGCCAGCAGCCACACCTCAAGGGACAGGACGAACACTGAAGCTTTCTTT
-	TRBV5-1	TRBJ2-2	once	CASSLALAERSELFF	TGCGCCAGCAGCTTGGCGTTAGCGGAGAGGTCTGAGCTGTTTTTT
-	TRBV20-1	TRBJ1-1	-	CSASRVNTEAFF	TGCAGTGCTAGTCGGGTGAACACTGAAGCTTTCTTT
TRBD2	TRBV19	TRBJ2-5	-	CASSKRPPTRERTETQYF	TGTGCCAGTAGCAAACGCCCCCCTACGCGGGAGAGAACGGAGACCCAGTACTTC
-	TRBV19	TRBJ1-2	-	CASVGVPGGGYGYTF	TGTGCCAGTGTGGGGGTACCAGGCGGGGGCTATGGCTACACCTTC
-	TRBV19	TRBJ1-2	-	CASSPRGEAYGYTF	TGTGCCAGTAGTCCCCGGGGAGAAGCCTATGGCTACACCTTC
TRBD2	TRBV2	TRBJ2-1	-	CASKTSGMYNEQFF	TGTGCCAGCAAGACTAGCGGGATGTACAATGAGCAGTTCTTC
-	TRBV11-2	TRBJ2-5	-	CASSQPVGPETQYF	TGTGCCAGCAGCCAGCCTGTGGGGCCGGAGACCCAGTACTTC
-	TRBV15	TRBJ1-2	-	CATSSLYGYTF	TGTGCCACCAGCAGCCTCTATGGCTACACCTTC
-	TRBV2	TRBJ1-5	-	CASNDPGKRNQPQHF	TGTGCCAGCAACGATCCAGGGAAGCGCAATCAGCCCCAGCATTTT
-	TRBV28	TRBJ2-7	-	CASSLAGQTYEQYF	TGTGCCAGCAGTTTAGCGGGACAGACCTACGAGCAGTACTTC
TRBD1	TRBV5-1	TRBJ2-3	-	CASSLAFGQGQDTQYF	TGCGCCAGCAGCTTGGCCTTCGGACAGGGACAAGATACGCAGTATTTT
-	TRBV28	TRBJ1-5	many	CASKGGYNQPQHF	TGTGCCAGCAAGGGCGGGTACAATCAGCCCCAGCATTTT
-	TRBV7-8	TRBJ1-2	-	CASSFMAGITGGYTF	TGTGCCAGCAGCTTCATGGCCGGGATCACGGGTGGCTACACCTTC
-	TRBV11-2	TRBJ1-5	once	CASSLAAGISNQPQHF	TGTGCCAGCAGCTTAGCGGCAGGGATTAGCAATCAGCCCCAGCATTTT
TRBD1	TRBV19	TRBJ2-5	-	CASSRGTGAGETQYF	TGTGCCAGTAGTCGCGGGACAGGGGCTGGGGAGACCCAGTACTTC
TRBD1	TRBV10-1	TRBJ1-2	-	CATWPGQGIGYTF	TGCGCCACCTGGCCCGGACAGGGGATTGGCTACACCTTC
-	TRBV5-1	TRBJ2-3	-	CASSFTPRSTDTQYF	TGCGCCAGCAGCTTCACCCCACGGAGCACAGATACGCAGTATTTT
-	TRBV7-3	TRBJ1-3	-	CASSLRGADTIYF	TGTGCCAGCAGCTTACGGGGAGCGGACACCATATATTTT
TRBD1	TRBV3-1/TRBV3-2	TRBJ2-1	-	CASSQAGQGNEQFF	TGTGCCAGCAGCCAAGCGGGACAGGGCAATGAGCAGTTCTTC
TRBD2	TRBV5-5	TRBJ2-3	-	CASSLTGLADYDTQYF	TGTGCCAGCAGCTTGACGGGACTAGCGGACTACGATACGCAGTATTTT